The 25 T cell receptor beta chains below were found in one sample sequenced in a study of T cell changes during pregnancy in multiple sclerosis. The protocol was immunoSEQ multiplex PCR, while the TCRdb copy is restricted to in-frame clones and leaves out a portion. The sample consists of some 80,000 clones, over 90% of them appearing once. The material sequenced was peripheral blood, taken in the second trimester of pregnancy. The origin of the receptors is a female donor with multiple sclerosis, enrolled in a pregnancy study.

V usage is TRBV28 and J usage is TRBJ1-4; D is ambiguous. The CDR3 is 12 residues long. Germline V gene lookup returns CDR1 MDHEN and CDR2 SYDVKM. The germline V and J ends were trimmed by 1 base and 7 bases, with 4 bases remaining between them. CDR3: CASSLSSEKLFF. The CDR3 nucleotides are TGTGCCAGCAGTTTATCCAGTGAAAAACTGTTTTTT.

This chain links TRBV7-3 with TRBJ2-3; possible D gene TRBD2, 6 bases. Germline assignment: CDR1 SGHTA and CDR2 FQGTGA. V was shortened by 2 bases and J by 4 bases, with 13 bases between the two germline ends. The CDR3 loop spans 15 amino acids. The CDR3 region is CASSLGQGGADTQYF. CDR3 sequence (DNA): TGTGCCAGCAGCTTAGGGCAGGGAGGTGCAGATACGCAGTATTTT.

V is TRBV19 and J is TRBJ1-1; weak D call: TRBD1 (5 bases). Germline CDR1 and CDR2: LNHDA and SQIVND (reference sequence). The ends were cut back, 8 bases at V and 1 base at J, with 14 bases in the middle. There are 14 residues in the CDR3. The DNA for the CDR3 is TGTGCCAGTCGTACGGGGGAGAAGAACACTGAAGCTTTCTTT. Residues: CASRTGEKNTEAFF.

The chain recombines TRBV30 with TRBJ1-1; a possible D gene is TRBD1 (5 bases). Germline V CDR1 and CDR2: GTSNPN, SVGIG (reference sequence). Trimming removed 2 bases from V and 0 bases from J, with 10 bases in between. The CDR3 extends over 14 amino acids. This chain's CDR3 is CAWSRAGLNTEAFF. In nucleotides, the CDR3 is TGTGCCTGGAGTAGGGCAGGGTTGAACACTGAAGCTTTCTTT.

This chain connects TRBV6-1 to TRBJ2-1; the match to TRBD2 covers 9 bases. CDR3 size: 16 residues. The V gene's germline CDR1 is MNHNS and CDR2 SASEGT. J was trimmed by 4 bases and V by 2 bases; bases with no gene match: 6. This chain's CDR3 is CASSEFTSGPYNEQFF. The DNA for the CDR3 is TGTGCCAGCAGTGAATTTACTAGCGGGCCATACAATGAGCAGTTCTTC.

This chain uses TRBV9 with TRBJ1-2; unclear D gene. The CDR3 spans 14 residues. Trimming removed 3 bases at V and 0 bases at J, with 9 bases between. The germline CDR1 and CDR2 sequences are SGDLS and YYNGEE. The CDR3 sequence: CASSAATTNYGYTF. DNA for the CDR3: TGTGCCAGCAGCGCCGCTACTACTAACTATGGCTACACCTTC.

This chain uses TRBV28 with TRBJ1-1, with 8 bases matching TRBD1. The junction had 7 bases not matched to a gene; V was cut back by 10 bases and J by 3 bases. The germline CDR1 and CDR2 sequences are MDHEN and SYDVKM. The CDR3 runs to 13 residues. CDR3 coding DNA: TGTGCCACTGGAGGACAGGGCTACACTGAAGCTTTCTTT. As protein: CATGGQGYTEAFF.

J is TRBJ2-7 and V is TRBV19, with D perhaps TRBD2 (5 bases). The germline CDR1 and CDR2 sequences are LNHDA and SQIVND (reference sequence). The CDR3 totals 11 residues. Trimming left V 6 bases short and J 3 bases short, with 6 bases between. The CDR3 reads CASRSGYEQYF. CDR3 DNA: TGTGCCAGTAGAAGCGGCTACGAGCAGTACTTC. The entire variable domain, with the rest obtained from reference TRBV19 and TRBJ2-7, is as follows: DGGITQSPKYLFRKEGQNVTLSCEQNLNHDAMYWYRQDPGQGLRLIYYSQIVNDFQKGDIAEGYSVSREKKESFPLTVTSAQKNPTAFYLCASRSGYEQYFGPGTRLTVT.

V and J are TRBV14 and TRBJ2-7, with D possibly matching TRBD1 (6 bases). This CDR3 has 18 amino acids. V lost 0 bases and J lost 5, with 23 bases in between. The germline V gene has CDR1 SGHDN and CDR2 FVKESK. CDR3 in DNA: TGTGCCAGCAGCCAAGATCGTGGCAGGGGACCATTAGTCCACGAGCAGTACTTC. Its protein product is CASSQDRGRGPLVHEQYF.

The rearrangement uses TRBV6-4 and TRBJ2-3, with a tentative D call TRBD2 (6 bases). Trimming removed 6 bases from V and 5 bases from J, with 18 bases in between. The CDR3 runs to 15 residues. CDR1 MRHNA and CDR2 SNTAGT come from the germline V gene. The CDR3: CASSESGWREDTQYF. CDR3 bases: TGTGCCAGCAGCGAAAGCGGGTGGAGGGAAGATACGCAGTATTTT.

The table lists this clone with a count of one. V usage is TRBV5-1 and J usage is TRBJ2-5, with D perhaps TRBD2 (6 bases). The CDR3 has 15 residues. Trimming shortened V by 2 bases and J by 1 base, and 12 bases separated the two germline ends. From germline, CDR1 is SGHRS and CDR2 YFSETQ. For the CDR3, the DNA is TGCGCCAGCAGCTTTTCGGACTACTCCCAAGAGACCCAGTACTTC. It translates to CASSFSDYSQETQYF.

The CDR3 loop is CASSPGTVYGYTF. As DNA, the CDR3 is TGTGCCAGCAGCCCCGGGACAGTCTATGGCTACACCTTC. The chain couples TRBV13 to TRBJ1-2; TRBD1 matches at 7 bases. J gave up 4 bases and V 5 bases, and 4 bases lay outside the gene matches. The CDR3 covers 13 residues. CDR1 PRHDT and CDR2 FYEKMQ come from the germline V gene (reference sequence). Using reference TRBV13 and TRBJ1-2 for the parts outside the CDR3, the full variable domain is AAGVIQSPRHLIKEKRETATLKCYPIPRHDTVYWYQQGPGQDPQFLISFYEKMQSDKGSIPDRFSAQQFSDYHSELNMSSLELGDSALYFCASSPGTVYGYTFGSGTRLTVV.

The genes are TRBV18 and TRBJ1-4; tentative D call: TRBD1 (5 bases). CDR1 KGHSH and CDR2 LQKENI come from the germline V gene. V lost 3 bases and J 5 bases, leaving 13 bases between the germline ends. CDR3 length: 15 amino acids. The CDR3 region has the DNA TGTGCCAGCTCACCTGGACGTAGACAGAATGAAAAACTGTTTTTT. Residues: CASSPGRRQNEKLFF. The entire variable domain, with the rest obtained from reference TRBV18 and TRBJ1-4, is as follows: NAGVMQNPRHLVRRRGQEARLRCSPMKGHSHVYWYRQLPEEGLKFMVYLQKENIIDESGMPKERFSAEFPKEGPSILRIQQVVRGDSAAYFCASSPGRRQNEKLFFGSGTQLSVL.

The V call is TRBV7-6, the J call TRBJ1-1; D may be TRBD1 (6 bases). This CDR3 has 12 amino acids. The V and J ends lost 1 base and 11 bases respectively, with 11 bases between them. Germline V gives CDR1 SGHVS, CDR2 FNYEAQ. The CDR3, as DNA: TGTGCCAGCAGCTTAGGTACAGGGATTGCTTTCTTT. It translates to CASSLGTGIAFF. The full variable domain, in which reference TRBV7-6 and TRBJ1-1 provide the parts outside the CDR3, is GAGVSQSPRYKVTKRGQDVALRCDPISGHVSLYWYRQALGQGPEFLTYFNYEAQQDKSGLPNDRFSAERPEGSISTLTIQRTEQRDSAMYRCASSLGTGIAFFGQGTRLTVV.

The rearrangement uses TRBV9 and TRBJ2-2; 8 positions match TRBD2. The CDR3 has 15 residues. CDR1 is SGDLS and CDR2 is YYNGEE in the germline V gene. With V trimmed by 0 bases and J by 5 bases, 3 bases remained unmatched. In DNA, the CDR3 is TGTGCCAGCAGCGTAGATCAGCGGGGGACCGGGGAGCTGTTTTTT. Encoded protein: CASSVDQRGTGELFF.

The V gene is TRBV9, the J gene TRBJ2-1; D is undetermined. The V gene's germline CDR1 is SGDLS and CDR2 YYNGEE. There are 11 residues in the CDR3. Between the trimmed V and J ends, which lost 4 bases and 4 bases, there was a span of 3 bases. DNA for the CDR3: TGTGCCAGCAGCCTTTACAATGAGCAGTTCTTC. Amino acid sequence: CASSLYNEQFF.

This chain links TRBV28 with TRBJ2-7; 10 bases agree with TRBD2. The V gene's germline CDR1 is MDHEN and CDR2 SYDVKM. There are 14 residues in the CDR3. Germline trimming cut 5 bases from V and 4 bases from J; bases unmatched to any gene: 5. CDR3 coding DNA: TGTGCCAGCAGTCCTGGACTAGCGGATTACGAGCAGTACTTC. Residues: CASSPGLADYEQYF. The whole variable domain, filled in from reference TRBV28 and TRBJ2-7, reads DVKVTQSSRYLVKRTGEKVFLECVQDMDHENMFWYRQDPGLGLRLIYFSYDVKMKEKGDIPEGYSVSREKKERFSLILESASTNQTSMYLCASSPGLADYEQYFGPGTRLTVT.

This chain joins TRBV19 and TRBJ1-1, with 8 bases that match TRBD1. The CDR3 has 15 amino acids. Losses at the gene ends were 8 bases for V and 1 base for J; bases not matched to a gene: 9. Germline CDR1 reads LNHDA; CDR2 reads SQIVND (reference sequence). The DNA for the CDR3 is TGTGCCAGTCAGCTTCCCGGGACAGGGAACACTGAAGCTTTCTTT. This translates into CASQLPGTGNTEAFF. The whole variable domain, remainder taken from reference TRBV19 and TRBJ1-1, is DGGITQSPKYLFRKEGQNVTLSCEQNLNHDAMYWYRQDPGQGLRLIYYSQIVNDFQKGDIAEGYSVSREKKESFPLTVTSAQKNPTAFYLCASQLPGTGNTEAFFGQGTRLTVV.

V usage is TRBV7-9 and J usage is TRBJ1-4; 8 nucleotides match TRBD1. The V segment lost 2 bases and the J segment 8 bases; nucleotides outside the gene matches: 4. The CDR3 runs to 14 residues. Germline-derived CDR1 and CDR2 are SEHNR and FQNEAQ (reference sequence). CDR3 region: CASSLQGAEEKLFF. The CDR3 region has the DNA TGTGCCAGCAGCTTACAGGGGGCTGAGGAAAAACTGTTTTTT. The entire variable domain, with the rest obtained from reference TRBV7-9 and TRBJ1-4, is as follows: DTGVSQNPRHKITKRGQNVTFRCDPISEHNRLYWYRQTLGQGPEFLTYFQNEAQLEKSRLLSDRFSAERPKGSFSTLEIQRTEQGDSAMYLCASSLQGAEEKLFFGSGTQLSVL.

The chain uses TRBV7-3 and TRBJ2-7, with TRBD2 matching 7 bases. The CDR3 is made up of 13 amino acids. The V gene end was trimmed by 7 bases and the J gene end by 3 bases; junction bases not matched to a gene: 6. Germline CDR1 SGHTA, CDR2 FQGTGA. CDR3 sequence (DNA): TGTGCCAGCAAGAGGGAGGGCAACTACGAGCAGTACTTC. Its translation: CASKREGNYEQYF.

This sequence joins TRBV30 and TRBJ2-2; 7 bases line up with TRBD1. The CDR3 extends over 18 amino acids. Germline V gives CDR1 GTSNPN, CDR2 SVGIG (reference sequence). V was clipped by 1 base and J by 3 bases; unmatched bases: 14. CDR3: CAWSGLRDRISYTGELFF. In nucleotides, the CDR3 is TGTGCCTGGAGTGGACTCCGGGACAGAATCTCCTACACCGGGGAGCTGTTTTTT.

This clone appeared a few times. The rearrangement joins TRBV4-1 to TRBJ2-7; 10 positions agree with TRBD1. Trimming took 4 bases from V and 5 from J; bases not matched to a gene: 5. The CDR3 has 14 residues. The germline V gene encodes CDR1 MGHRA and CDR2 YSYEKL. DNA of the CDR3: TGCGCCAGCAGCCGTTCAGGGACAGGGGACGAGCAGTACTTC. Residues: CASSRSGTGDEQYF.

V and J are TRBV10-2 and TRBJ2-5, with TRBD1 matching over 10 bases. V lost 8 bases, J lost 4 bases, and 4 bases stayed unmatched. The CDR3 is made up of 13 amino acids. The germline V gene encodes CDR1 WSHSY and CDR2 SAAADI. CDR3 sequence (DNA): TGCGCCAGCCTCGGACAGGGGGGAGAGACCCAGTACTTC. The encoded protein is CASLGQGGETQYF.

The rearrangement links TRBV4-3 to TRBJ1-2; D is unresolved. Per germline, CDR1 LGHNA and CDR2 YSLEER. The CDR3 is made up of 14 amino acids. Between the trimmed V and J ends, which lost 1 base and 6 bases, there was a span of 12 bases. CDR3 region: CASSQGYGDNGYTF. The CDR3 DNA is TGCGCCAGCAGCCAAGGGTACGGGGATAATGGCTACACCTTC.

The CDR3 bases are TGTGCCAGCTCACCGGGACAGCTCTATGGCTACACCTTC. It yields the protein CASSPGQLYGYTF. J is TRBJ1-2 and V is TRBV18, with TRBD1 matching 7 bases. The junction had 2 bases not matched to a gene; V was cut back by 3 bases and J by 4 bases. CDR3 length equals 13 residues. Per germline, CDR1 KGHSH and CDR2 LQKENI.